This TCR beta chain is from a study of T-cell memory formation after mild COVID-19. Employing constant-segment primers, 5'RACE generated TCR alpha and TCR beta cDNA libraries bearing sample barcodes and UMIs. TCRdb processed the 5' RACE reads anew with MiXCR; each CDR3 protein has one entry. Of under 300,000 distinct CDR3 sequences in the sample, roughly 8.2% are singletons; the top ten hold approximately 22%. There are many counts of this clonotype. J lost 10 bases, V lost 4 bases, and 4 bases had no gene match. Germline assignment: CDR1 SGHDT and CDR2 YYEEEE. The CDR3 is 12 amino acids. The clonotype originates from a man between 18 and 35 years old who had mild COVID-19 (a few samples of this study predate the infection). Cell type and time point are not known. V and J are TRBV5-6 and TRBJ2-1; 8 bases align to TRBD1. The sample was PBMCs or a T cell subset sorted from them (not recorded which). CDR3 in amino acids: CASSPGGLEQFF. CDR3 DNA: TGTGCCAGCAGCCCAGGGGGCCTGGAGCAGTTCTTC.